This T cell receptor beta chain was identified in a study of OX40 agonist ivuxolimab in advanced cancers. The overall study: At roughly 80% male, the cohort had a mean age of approximately 64 years, ranging from roughly 20 to 90.

The investigators sampled blood at baseline, at cycle 4 day 1, and at cycle 7 day 1. J gave up 4 bases and V 8 bases, and 13 bases lay outside the gene matches. Germline CDR1 is LNHDA and CDR2 is SQIVND (reference sequence). The CDR3 sequence is 15 residues long. TCRdb keeps only in-frame clones here, not all; method: immunoSEQ multiplex PCR. This sample carries tens of thousands of clones, 85% of them seen once, and the ten largest clones take around 0.5%. The count of this clone is one. Its antigen remains unidentified. Findings and limits, study-wide: Partly responding patients at 0.1-3.0 mg/kg showed some of the smallest clonal expansion. Blood T cells, both CD4+ and CD8+, expanded clonally by week 6 at 0.1 to 3.0 mg/kg.

The chain combines TRBV19 with TRBJ1-1; TRBD1 matches at 7 bases. This TCR was recovered from an adult with an advanced solid tumor such as melanoma, head and neck, liver or kidney cancer. The starting material was CD4+ or CD8+ T cells sorted from blood, obtained in a trial of the OX40 agonist ivuxolimab. The CDR3 loop reads CASGRSGGKPTEAFF. In nucleotides, the CDR3 is TGTGCCAGTGGGAGATCAGGGGGTAAACCCACTGAAGCTTTCTTT.